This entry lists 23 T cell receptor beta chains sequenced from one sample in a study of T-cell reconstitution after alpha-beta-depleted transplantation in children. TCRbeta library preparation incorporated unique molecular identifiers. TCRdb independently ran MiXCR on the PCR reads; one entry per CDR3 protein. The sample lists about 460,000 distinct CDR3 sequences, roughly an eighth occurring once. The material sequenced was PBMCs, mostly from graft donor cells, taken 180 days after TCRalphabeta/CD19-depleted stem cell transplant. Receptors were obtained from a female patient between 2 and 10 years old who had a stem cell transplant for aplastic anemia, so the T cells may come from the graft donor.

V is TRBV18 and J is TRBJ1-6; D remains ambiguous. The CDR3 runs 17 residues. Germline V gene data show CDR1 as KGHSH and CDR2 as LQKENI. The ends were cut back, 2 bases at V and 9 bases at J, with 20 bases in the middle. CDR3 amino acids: CASSPTSASPQSSPLHF. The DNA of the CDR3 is TGTGCCAGCTCACCAACCTCCGCCAGCCCCCAGAGTTCACCCCTCCACTTT.

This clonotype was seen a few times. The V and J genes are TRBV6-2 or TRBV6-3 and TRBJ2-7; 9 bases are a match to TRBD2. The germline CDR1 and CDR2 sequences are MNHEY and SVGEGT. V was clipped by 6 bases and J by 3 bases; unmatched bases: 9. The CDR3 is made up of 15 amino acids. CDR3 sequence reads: CASSQLAGVIYEQYV. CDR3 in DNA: TGTGCCAGCAGCCAACTAGCGGGTGTGATCTACGAGCAGTACGTC.

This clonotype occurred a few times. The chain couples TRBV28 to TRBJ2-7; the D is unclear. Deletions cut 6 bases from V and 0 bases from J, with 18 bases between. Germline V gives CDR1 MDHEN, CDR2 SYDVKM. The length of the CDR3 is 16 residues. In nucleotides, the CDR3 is TGTGCCAGCAGAACCGCTGGATTCTCTGACTCCTACGAGCAGTACTTC. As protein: CASRTAGFSDSYEQYF. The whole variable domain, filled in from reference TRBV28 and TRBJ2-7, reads DVKVTQSSRYLVKRTGEKVFLECVQDMDHENMFWYRQDPGLGLRLIYFSYDVKMKEKGDIPEGYSVSREKKERFSLILESASTNQTSMYLCASRTAGFSDSYEQYFGPGTRLTVT.

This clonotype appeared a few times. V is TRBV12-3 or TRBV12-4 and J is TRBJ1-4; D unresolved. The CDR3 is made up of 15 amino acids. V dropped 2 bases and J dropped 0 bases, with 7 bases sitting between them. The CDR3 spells CASSLRETTNEKLFF. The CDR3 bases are TGTGCCAGCAGTTTAAGGGAAACAACTAATGAAAAACTGTTTTTT.

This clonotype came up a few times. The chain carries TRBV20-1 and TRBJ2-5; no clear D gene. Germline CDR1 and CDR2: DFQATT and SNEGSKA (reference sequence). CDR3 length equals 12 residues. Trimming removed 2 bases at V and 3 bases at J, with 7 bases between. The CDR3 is CSARHIEETQYF. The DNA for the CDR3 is TGCAGTGCTAGACATATAGAAGAGACCCAGTACTTC.

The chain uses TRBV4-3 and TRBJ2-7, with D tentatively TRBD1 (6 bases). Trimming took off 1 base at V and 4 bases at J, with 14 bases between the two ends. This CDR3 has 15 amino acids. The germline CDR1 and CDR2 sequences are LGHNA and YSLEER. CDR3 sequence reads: CASSQAAGQTYEQYF. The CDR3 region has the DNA TGCGCCAGCAGCCAAGCGGCAGGACAGACATACGAGCAGTACTTC.

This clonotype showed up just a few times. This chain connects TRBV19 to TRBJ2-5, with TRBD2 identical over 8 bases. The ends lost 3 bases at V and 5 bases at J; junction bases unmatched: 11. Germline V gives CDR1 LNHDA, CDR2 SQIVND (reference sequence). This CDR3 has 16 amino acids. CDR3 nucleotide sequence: TGTGCCAGTAGTATCCAACTAGCGGACCCGTGGGAGACCCAGTACTTC. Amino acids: CASSIQLADPWETQYF. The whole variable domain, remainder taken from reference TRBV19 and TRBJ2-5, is DGGITQSPKYLFRKEGQNVTLSCEQNLNHDAMYWYRQDPGQGLRLIYYSQIVNDFQKGDIAEGYSVSREKKESFPLTVTSAQKNPTAFYLCASSIQLADPWETQYFGPGTRLLVL.

Here the CDR3 reads CASSRTRQETQYF. The CDR3 nucleotides are TGCGCCAGCAGTCGAACTCGGCAAGAGACCCAGTACTTC. The V call is TRBV5-1, the J call TRBJ2-5; D gene ambiguous. Germline values: CDR1 SGHRS, CDR2 YFSETQ. The CDR3 is 13 amino acids. The V end was cut by 5 bases, the J end by 2 bases, with 10 bases between.

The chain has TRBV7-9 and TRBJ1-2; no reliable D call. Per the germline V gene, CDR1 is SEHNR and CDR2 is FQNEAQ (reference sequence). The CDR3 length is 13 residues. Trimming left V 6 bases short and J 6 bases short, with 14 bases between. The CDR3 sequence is CASSSETRDGYTF. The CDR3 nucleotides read TGTGCCAGCAGTTCCGAGACGAGGGATGGCTACACCTTC.

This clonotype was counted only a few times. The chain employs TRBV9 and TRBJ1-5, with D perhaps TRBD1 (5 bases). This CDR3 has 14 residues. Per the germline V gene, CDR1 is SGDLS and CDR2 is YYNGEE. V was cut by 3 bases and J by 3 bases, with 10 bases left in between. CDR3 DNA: TGTGCCAGCAGCGAAGGGACCTACAATCAGCCCCAGCATTTT. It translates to CASSEGTYNQPQHF.

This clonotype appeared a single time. CDR3 amino acids: CASSPLLPTSGRGNEQFF. CDR3 DNA sequence: TGTGCCAGCTCACCGCTACTCCCGACTAGCGGGAGAGGGAATGAGCAGTTCTTC. The chain links TRBV18 to TRBJ2-1; TRBD2 agrees at 12 bases. The CDR3 is 18 amino acids. V lost 3 bases to trimming and J lost 7 bases; unmatched junction nucleotides: 13. Germline loops: CDR1 KGHSH, CDR2 LQKENI.

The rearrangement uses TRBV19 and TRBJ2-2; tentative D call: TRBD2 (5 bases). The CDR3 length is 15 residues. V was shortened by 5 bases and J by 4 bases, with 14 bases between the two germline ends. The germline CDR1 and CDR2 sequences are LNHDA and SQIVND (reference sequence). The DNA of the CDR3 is TGTGCCAGTAGTCGTCCTTGGGGAGCCACCGGGGAGCTGTTTTTT. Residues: CASSRPWGATGELFF.

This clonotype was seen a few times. The DNA of the CDR3 is TGTGCCAGCAGCCCCCTCCCCCGGGACGGCACCTATGGCTACACCTTC. This encodes CASSPLPRDGTYGYTF. The V call is TRBV5-4, the J call TRBJ1-2; the D gene is possibly TRBD1 (5 bases). The CDR3 contains 16 residues. Trimming pared 4 bases from V and 4 bases from J, leaving 20 bases between. The germline CDR1 and CDR2 sequences are SGHNT and YYREEE (reference sequence). The variable domain in full, completed from reference TRBV5-4 and TRBJ1-2, reads ETGVTQSPTHLIKTRGQQVTLRCSSQSGHNTVSWYQQALGQGPQFIFQYYREEENGRGNFPPRFSGLQFPNYSSELNVNALELDDSALYLCASSPLPRDGTYGYTFGSGTRLTVV.

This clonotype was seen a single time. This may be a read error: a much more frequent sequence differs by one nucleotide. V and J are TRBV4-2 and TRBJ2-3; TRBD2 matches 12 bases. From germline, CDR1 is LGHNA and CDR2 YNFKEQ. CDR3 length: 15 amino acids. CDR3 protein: CASSPGLAGTDTHYF. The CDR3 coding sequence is TGTGCCAGCAGCCCGGGACTAGCGGGCACAGATACGCACTATTTT.

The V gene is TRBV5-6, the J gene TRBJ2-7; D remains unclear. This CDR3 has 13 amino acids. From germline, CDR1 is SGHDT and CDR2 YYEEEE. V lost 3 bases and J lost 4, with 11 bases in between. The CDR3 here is CASSSNQVYEQYV. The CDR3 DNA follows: TGTGCCAGCAGCTCAAACCAGGTGTACGAGCAGTACGTC.

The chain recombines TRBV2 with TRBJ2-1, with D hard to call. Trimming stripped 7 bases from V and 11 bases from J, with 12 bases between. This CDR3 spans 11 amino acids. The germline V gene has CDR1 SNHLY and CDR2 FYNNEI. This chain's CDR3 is CASIFQLQQFF. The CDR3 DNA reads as TGTGCCAGCATCTTCCAGCTACAGCAGTTCTTC.

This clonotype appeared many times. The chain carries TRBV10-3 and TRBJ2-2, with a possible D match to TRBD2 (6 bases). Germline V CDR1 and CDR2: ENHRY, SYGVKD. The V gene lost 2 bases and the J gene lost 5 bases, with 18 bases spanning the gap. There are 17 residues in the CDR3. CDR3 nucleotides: TGTGCCATCAGTGAGCCCGTGTCGGGAGTCAGGACCGGGGAGCTGTTTTTT. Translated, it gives CAISEPVSGVRTGELFF.

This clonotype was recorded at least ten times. The CDR3 DNA is TGTGCCAGCAGCCCCGGGACTAGCGGGCTCTACAATGAGCAGTTCTTC. The encoded protein is CASSPGTSGLYNEQFF. The chain is built from TRBV28 and TRBJ2-1, with TRBD2 identical over 12 bases. The CDR3 spans 16 residues. V trimming: 6 bases; J trimming: 3 bases; junction bases outside the gene matches: 6. Per germline, CDR1 MDHEN and CDR2 SYDVKM.

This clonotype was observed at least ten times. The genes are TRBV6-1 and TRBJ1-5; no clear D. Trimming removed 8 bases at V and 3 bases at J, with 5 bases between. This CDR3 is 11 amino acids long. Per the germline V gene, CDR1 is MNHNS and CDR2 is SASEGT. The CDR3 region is CASPFNQPQHF. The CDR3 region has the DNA TGTGCCAGCCCCTTCAATCAGCCCCAGCATTTT.

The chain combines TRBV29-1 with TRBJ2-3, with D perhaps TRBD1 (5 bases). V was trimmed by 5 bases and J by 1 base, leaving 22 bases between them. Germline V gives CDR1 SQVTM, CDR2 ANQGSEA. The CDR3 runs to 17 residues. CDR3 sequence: CSVQGVKEEWGTDTQYF. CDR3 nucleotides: TGCAGCGTTCAGGGTGTTAAGGAAGAGTGGGGCACAGATACGCAGTATTTT.

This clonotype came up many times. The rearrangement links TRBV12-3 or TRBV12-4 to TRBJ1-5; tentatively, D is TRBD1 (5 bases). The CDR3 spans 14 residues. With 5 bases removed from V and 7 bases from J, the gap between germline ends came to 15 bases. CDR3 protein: CASSRDSSHQPQHF. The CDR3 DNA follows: TGTGCCAGCAGTCGAGACAGTTCGCACCAGCCCCAGCATTTT.

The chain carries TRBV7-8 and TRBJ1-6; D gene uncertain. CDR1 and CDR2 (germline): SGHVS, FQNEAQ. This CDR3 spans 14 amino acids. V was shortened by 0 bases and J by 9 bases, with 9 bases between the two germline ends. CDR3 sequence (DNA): TGTGCCAGCAGCTTAGCTGCAGGTGGTTCACCCCTCCACTTT. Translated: CASSLAAGGSPLHF.

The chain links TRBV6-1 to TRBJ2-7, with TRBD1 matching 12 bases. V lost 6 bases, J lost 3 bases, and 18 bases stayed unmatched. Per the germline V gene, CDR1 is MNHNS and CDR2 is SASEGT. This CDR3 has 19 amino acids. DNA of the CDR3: TGTGCCAGCAGGCGGGACCGGGACAGGGGGCATCCCCCCCTCTACGAGCAGTACTTC. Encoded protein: CASRRDRDRGHPPLYEQYF.